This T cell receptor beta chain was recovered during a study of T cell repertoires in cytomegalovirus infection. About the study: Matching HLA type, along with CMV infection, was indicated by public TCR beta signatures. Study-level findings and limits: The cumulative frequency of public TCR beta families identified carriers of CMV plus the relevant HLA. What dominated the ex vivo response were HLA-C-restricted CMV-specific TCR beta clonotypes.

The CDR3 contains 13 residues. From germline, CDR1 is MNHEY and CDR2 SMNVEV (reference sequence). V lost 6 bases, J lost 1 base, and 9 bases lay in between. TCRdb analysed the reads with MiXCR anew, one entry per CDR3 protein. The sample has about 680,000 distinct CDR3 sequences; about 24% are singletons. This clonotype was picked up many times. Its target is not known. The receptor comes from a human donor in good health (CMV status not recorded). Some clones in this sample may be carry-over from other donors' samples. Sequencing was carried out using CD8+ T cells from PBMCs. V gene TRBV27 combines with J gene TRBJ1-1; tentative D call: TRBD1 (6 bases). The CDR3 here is CASSSGQNTEAFF. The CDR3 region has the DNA TGTGCCAGCAGCTCGGGACAGAACACTGAAGCTTTCTTT.